Below, 23 T cell receptor beta chains from the same sample are listed, as sequenced in a study of identical twins. TCRdb recomputed calls from the 5' RACE reads with MiXCR, one row per CDR3 protein. The profile covers some 1,700,000 distinct CDR3 sequences, with around 29% appearing a single time and 0.25% to 0.3% taken by the ten largest. The sample consisted of cord blood. Receptors were obtained from a newborn girl in good health.

The chain is built from TRBV4-1 and TRBJ2-3, with D unresolved. The V end was cut by 2 bases, the J end by 2 bases, with 14 bases between. CDR3 length equals 16 residues. Germline V CDR1 and CDR2: MGHRA, YSYEKL. The CDR3: CASSQRSSSPTDTQYF. CDR3 nucleotides: TGCGCCAGCAGCCAAAGGTCGTCTTCACCCACAGATACGCAGTATTTT.

The count of this clonotype is one. A single base separates this from a much larger clone, so it may be a read error. This chain links TRBV5-1 with TRBJ2-5; the D is unclear. From germline, CDR1 is SGHRS and CDR2 YFSETQ. V was cut by 1 base and J by 11 bases, with 15 bases left in between. There are 13 residues in the CDR3. In nucleotides, the CDR3 is TGCGCCAGCAGCTTGAGGGTGCACAATGAGCAGTACTTC. Its protein is CASSLRVHNEQYF. Full variable domain (missing parts from reference TRBV5-1 and TRBJ2-5): KAGVTQTPRYLIKTRGQQVTLSCSPISGHRSVSWYQQTPGQGLQFLFEYFSETQRNKGNFPGRFSGRQFSNSRSEMNVSTLELGDSALYLCASSLRVHNEQYFGPGTRLLVL.

The genes are TRBV28 and TRBJ1-5, with D tentatively TRBD1 (6 bases). V was trimmed by 10 bases and J by 1 base, leaving 14 bases between them. The CDR3 runs 14 residues. Germline lookup yields CDR1 MDHEN and CDR2 SYDVKM. The CDR3 region is CATFRGASNQPQHF. As DNA, the CDR3 is TGTGCCACATTTAGGGGGGCGAGCAATCAGCCCCAGCATTTT.

This clonotype was seen many times. This sequence joins TRBV5-1 and TRBJ2-3; tentatively, D is TRBD1 or TRBD2 (5 bases each). Germline V lookup: CDR1 SGHRS, CDR2 YFSETQ. The V end was cut by 4 bases, the J end by 4 bases, with 10 bases between. CDR3 length: 13 amino acids. Here the CDR3 reads CASSPGTSDTQYF. In DNA, the CDR3 is TGCGCCAGCAGCCCCGGGACCTCAGATACGCAGTATTTT. Full variable domain (remainder filled in from reference TRBV5-1 and TRBJ2-3): KAGVTQTPRYLIKTRGQQVTLSCSPISGHRSVSWYQQTPGQGLQFLFEYFSETQRNKGNFPGRFSGRQFSNSRSEMNVSTLELGDSALYLCASSPGTSDTQYFGPGTRLTVL.

The chain links TRBV28 to TRBJ1-5; the match to TRBD1 covers 7 bases. This CDR3 region has 18 residues. CDR1 and CDR2 (germline): MDHEN, SYDVKM. The trim removed 6 bases at V and 0 bases at J, leaving 14 bases unmatched. The CDR3 coding sequence is TGTGCCAGCAGCCTGACAGGGCCTAAGCCCCTTAGCAATCAGCCCCAGCATTTT. This codes for CASSLTGPKPLSNQPQHF.

The CDR3 DNA sequence: TGCGCCAGCAGCCCGGGCTTACTAGCGGGGACCGGGGAGCTGTTTTTT. Its translation is CASSPGLLAGTGELFF. This chain joins TRBV5-1 and TRBJ2-2; 10 positions match TRBD2. Germline lookup yields CDR1 SGHRS and CDR2 YFSETQ. Trimming removed 4 bases from V and 5 bases from J; junction bases left unmatched: 8. This CDR3 is built from 16 residues.

The CDR3 protein is CASSLIQPGTSHYEQYF. The CDR3 region has the DNA TGTGCCAGCAGCTTGATTCAACCCGGGACTAGCCACTACGAGCAGTACTTC. The chain combines TRBV7-2 with TRBJ2-4; TRBD2 aligns across 9 bases. TRBJ2-7 matches the DNA end more closely, so the J call is doubtful. Germline CDR1 SGHTA, CDR2 FQGNSA. The CDR3 loop spans 17 amino acids.

This chain's CDR3 is CSARSAQRQPQHF. DNA for the CDR3: TGCAGTGCTAGATCCGCACAACGACAGCCCCAGCATTTT. The rearrangement uses TRBV20-1 and TRBJ1-5; D gene unclear. CDR1 is DFQATT and CDR2 is SNEGSKA in the germline V gene (reference sequence). V lost 2 bases, J lost 7 bases, and 12 bases lay in between. This CDR3 region has 13 residues.

This clonotype was observed a handful of times. This sequence joins TRBV6-5 and TRBJ1-5; TRBD1 matches at 7 bases. The ends lost 5 bases at V and 4 bases at J; junction bases unmatched: 8. Looked up from germline, CDR1 is MNHEY and CDR2 is SVGAGI. This CDR3 contains 15 residues. The CDR3 spells CASSHNRGGNQPQHF. For the CDR3, the DNA is TGTGCCAGCAGTCACAACAGGGGTGGGAATCAGCCCCAGCATTTT.

J is TRBJ2-4 and V is TRBV20-1; 8 bases are a match to TRBD2. The CDR3 is 15 residues long. V shed 5 bases, J shed 13 bases, and the junction held 19 bases outside the gene matches. The germline CDR1 and CDR2 sequences are DFQATT and SNEGSKA (reference sequence). The CDR3 sequence is CSAGHLAGKFYGQYF. The CDR3 DNA reads as TGCAGTGCTGGCCATTTAGCGGGGAAATTCTACGGGCAGTACTTC.

This clonotype was recorded once. This sequence joins TRBV20-1 and TRBJ1-4, with D perhaps TRBD1 (5 bases). The germline V and J ends were trimmed by 1 base and 6 bases, with 12 bases remaining between them. Germline CDR1 and CDR2: DFQATT and SNEGSKA (reference sequence). The CDR3 is made up of 14 amino acids. The CDR3 nucleotides are TGCAGTGCTAGAGTCGCAGGGCAGGATGAAAAACTGTTTTTT. It translates to CSARVAGQDEKLFF.

This clonotype was seen more than once but under ten times. CDR3 sequence (DNA): TGTGCCAGCTCACCACAATACCGCTACAATGAGCAGTTCTTC. Its protein is CASSPQYRYNEQFF. The V and J genes are TRBV18 and TRBJ2-1; D unclear. The V gene lost 1 base and the J gene lost 3 bases, with 7 bases spanning the gap. The germline CDR1 and CDR2 sequences are KGHSH and LQKENI. The CDR3 length is 14 residues.

The gene calls are TRBV4-2 and TRBJ1-2, with D perhaps TRBD1 (5 bases). V lost 0 bases and J 8 bases, leaving 10 bases between the germline ends. The CDR3 sequence is 13 residues long. Germline V gene data show CDR1 as LGHNA and CDR2 as YNFKEQ. As DNA, the CDR3 is TGTGCCAGCAGCCAAGACGGGGCGCGAGGCTACACCTTC. Translation gives CASSQDGARGYTF.

This clonotype has ten or more counts. V gene TRBV4-2 combines with J gene TRBJ2-7; perhaps D is TRBD1 or TRBD2 (5 bases each). This CDR3 has 12 amino acids. The germline V and J ends were trimmed by 3 bases and 6 bases, with 9 bases remaining between them. In germline, CDR1 is LGHNA, CDR2 YNFKEQ. As DNA, the CDR3 is TGTGCCAGCAGCCAGTCGGGGCTCGAGCAGTACTTC. Protein sequence: CASSQSGLEQYF.

This clonotype was recorded many times. CDR3 amino acids: CASSRTSNEQFF. In DNA, the CDR3 is TGTGCCAGCAGCCGGACTAGCAATGAGCAGTTCTTC. This rearrangement joins TRBV12-3 or TRBV12-4 to TRBJ2-1, with 7 bases matching TRBD2. After removal of 6 bases from V and 6 bases from J, the junction contained 2 bases not matched to a gene. The length of the CDR3 is 12 residues.

For this clonotype: An end of the junction does not agree with germline; a read error may underlie this. The V gene is TRBV25-1, the J gene TRBJ1-4; the match to TRBD1 covers 7 bases. The CDR3 loop spans 13 amino acids. The V gene's germline CDR1 is MGHDK and CDR2 SYGVNS. CDR3 region: CASRDRVNEKLFF. The CDR3 DNA reads as TGTGCCAGCCGTGACAGGGTGAATGAAAAACTGTTTTTT.

Only a few counts were recorded for this clonotype. The chain has TRBV5-6 and TRBJ1-5, with D tentatively TRBD1 (5 bases). Germline-derived CDR1 and CDR2 are SGHDT and YYEEEE. The CDR3 runs to 16 residues. The V and J ends lost 1 base and 2 bases respectively, with 13 bases between them. The CDR3 DNA reads as TGTGCCAGCAGCTTGAGGAGGGGTGGGGGCAATCAGCCCCAGCATTTT. Translation gives CASSLRRGGGNQPQHF.

This chain connects TRBV18 to TRBJ2-4; 7 bases agree with TRBD1. Matching the DNA end better, TRBJ2-5 makes the J call doubtful. Per the germline V gene, CDR1 is KGHSH and CDR2 is LQKENI. This CDR3 is 16 amino acids long. The CDR3 DNA reads as TGTGCCAGCTCACCCAGAACAGGGACAGACAAGGAGACCCAGTACTTC. It yields the protein CASSPRTGTDKETQYF.

This chain links TRBV28 with TRBJ1-4; 8 nucleotides line up with TRBD1. The CDR3 runs 15 residues. With V trimmed by 6 bases and J by 8 bases, 11 bases remained unmatched. In germline, CDR1 is MDHEN, CDR2 SYDVKM. The CDR3 sequence: CASSPTGTGAEKLFF. CDR3 sequence (DNA): TGTGCCAGCAGCCCCACCGGGACAGGAGCCGAAAAACTGTTTTTT.

CDR3 nucleotides: TGTGCCAGCAGCCCTTCTTTGCCCCTGGGGAATTCACCCCTCCACTTT. This sequence encodes CASSPSLPLGNSPLHF. The chain has TRBV3-1 and TRBJ1-6, with no clear D. Per germline, CDR1 LGHDT and CDR2 YNNKEL (reference sequence). V was trimmed by 4 bases and J by 7 bases, leaving 17 bases between them. The CDR3 has 16 amino acids. Full variable domain (outside the CDR3, taken from reference TRBV3-1 and TRBJ1-6): DTAVSQTPKYLVTQMGNDKSIKCEQNLGHDTMYWYKQDSKKFLKIMFSYNNKELIINETVPNRFSPKSPDKAHLNLHINSLELGDSAVYFCASSPSLPLGNSPLHFGNGTRLTVT.

V gene TRBV3-1 combines with J gene TRBJ2-1; D gene unclear. V shed 0 bases and J shed 10 bases, with 13 bases lying between them. This CDR3 spans 14 amino acids. CDR1 is LGHDT, CDR2 YNNKEL, per germline (reference sequence). The CDR3 loop reads CASSQDIRPTEQFF. CDR3 coding DNA: TGTGCCAGCAGCCAAGATATACGTCCCACCGAGCAGTTCTTC.

The CDR3 protein is CASTQWTAVGTDTQYF. CDR3 nucleotides: TGTGCCAGCACCCAATGGACGGCCGTCGGCACAGATACGCAGTATTTT. The chain carries TRBV2 and TRBJ2-3; unclear D gene. Germline-derived CDR1 and CDR2 are SNHLY and FYNNEI. V gave up 7 bases and J gave up 1 base, with 18 bases separating them. This CDR3 has 16 amino acids.

This clonotype turned up a few times. Here the CDR3 reads CASSLGVLAPDTQYF. The CDR3 DNA is TGTGCCAGCAGCTTAGGGGTTTTAGCCCCAGATACGCAGTATTTT. The chain joins TRBV7-2 to TRBJ2-3; D is ambiguous. Germline CDR1 is SGHTA and CDR2 is FQGNSA. CDR3 size: 15 residues. V lost 1 base to trimming and J lost 4 bases, with 12 bases between them.